This TCR beta chain was documented in a study of blood T cell repertoires in COVID-19. Study information: Acute and convalescent COVID-19 samples came from the United States, Italy and Spain. From T cells, B-cell-depleted T cells, or PBMCs came the material, which was cDNA or gDNA.

Germline CDR1 and CDR2: MDHEN and SYDVKM. V was trimmed by 4 bases and J by 0 bases, leaving 19 bases between them. There are 17 residues in the CDR3. Original processing notes: Reference gene primer amplification yielded estimated nucleated cell counts. The repertoire was sequenced with immunoSEQ multiplex PCR; TCRdb's copy has only in-frame clones and lacks some. Clone size and the V and J calls come from that table; the DNA yielded D and trimming. This table has about 52,000 clones, about 85% appearing once. The chain employs TRBV28 and TRBJ2-7, with no clear D. The TCR comes from a human donor in a cohort sampled during active COVID-19. Sequencing was performed on peripheral blood. CDR3 nucleotides: TGTGCCAGCAGTTCCCAGGCAGGCAGTATGAGCTCCTACGAGCAGTACTTC. Protein: CASSSQAGSMSSYEQYF.